The 16 T cell receptor beta chains reported below all come from one sample, sequenced in a study of memory CD4+ T cells and cytomegalovirus serostatus. Sequenced by immunoSEQ multiplex PCR; TCRdb stores in-frame clones only, minus some. Among over 65,000 clones listed, approximately 84% were seen once. Single viable CD3+CD4+CD8-CD45RO+ cells were sorted as the memory CD4+ T cells. The sample comprised memory CD4+ T cells from blood. The receptor source for this set is an adult in good health and CMV-seronegative.

This chain joins TRBV30 and TRBJ1-4; D gene unclear. From germline, CDR1 is GTSNPN and CDR2 SVGIG (reference sequence). The CDR3 has 13 amino acids. Trimming stripped 0 bases from V and 6 bases from J, with 8 bases between. In DNA, the CDR3 is TGTGCCTGGAGTGTAAATCCCTATGAAAAACTGTTTTTT. Its protein product is CAWSVNPYEKLFF.

The V gene is TRBV6-1, the J gene TRBJ1-6; 7 bases agree with TRBD1. The CDR3 covers 15 residues. CDR1 and CDR2 from the germline V gene are MNHNS and SASEGT. The trim removed 3 bases at V and 10 bases at J, leaving 9 bases unmatched. The CDR3 DNA is TGTGCCAGCAGTGAGAAGGCAGGGGGTGGGTCACCCCTCCACTTT. Translated: CASSEKAGGGSPLHF.

J is TRBJ2-2 and V is TRBV5-4; D is possibly TRBD1 (5 bases). V was cut by 2 bases and J by 5 bases, with 10 bases left in between. CDR3 size: 14 residues. CDR1 is SGHNT and CDR2 is YYREEE in the germline V gene (reference sequence). CDR3 residues: CASSFDQGTGELFF. The CDR3 bases are TGTGCCAGCAGCTTTGATCAGGGAACCGGGGAGCTGTTTTTT.

This clone was observed a handful of times. The chain joins TRBV6-5 to TRBJ2-7; D not resolved. This CDR3 has 11 amino acids. Germline V gene data show CDR1 as MNHEY and CDR2 as SVGAGI. Trimming removed 7 bases at V and 2 bases at J, with 6 bases between. CDR3 amino acids: CASNGPYEQYF. Here the CDR3 DNA reads TGTGCCAGCAACGGGCCCTACGAGCAGTACTTC.

The chain combines TRBV5-1 with TRBJ1-4; tentative D call: TRBD1 (6 bases). Trimming shortened V by 5 bases and J by 10 bases, and 24 bases separated the two germline ends. CDR3 length: 16 residues. Germline V gene data show CDR1 as SGHRS and CDR2 as YFSETQ. The CDR3 loop is CASSKEGGGNEGKLFF. The CDR3 DNA reads TGCGCCAGCAGTAAGGAGGGGGGAGGAAATGAAGGAAAACTGTTTTTT.

The chain uses TRBV5-1 and TRBJ1-4; 9 bases line up with TRBD1. With V trimmed by 4 bases and J by 8 bases, 12 bases remained unmatched. CDR1 SGHRS and CDR2 YFSETQ come from the germline V gene. The CDR3 runs to 16 residues. Written as DNA, the CDR3 is TGCGCCAGCAGCGGCAACCCGGGACAGGGTATGGAAAAACTGTTTTTT. It yields the protein CASSGNPGQGMEKLFF.

V gene TRBV5-6 combines with J gene TRBJ1-1, with D tentatively TRBD1 (6 bases). V was cut by 6 bases and J by 4 bases, with 16 bases left in between. Germline loops: CDR1 SGHDT, CDR2 YYEEEE. The CDR3 length is 14 residues. CDR3 sequence (DNA): TGTGCCAGCAACCCTCGGGGGCCCTCCACTGAAGCTTTCTTT. It codes for CASNPRGPSTEAFF.

This rearrangement joins TRBV19 to TRBJ1-6; 7 bases match TRBD1. The V gene end was trimmed by 5 bases and the J gene end by 7 bases; junction bases not matched to a gene: 8. Looked up from germline, CDR1 is LNHDA and CDR2 is SQIVND (reference sequence). The CDR3 sequence is 15 residues long. The CDR3 DNA sequence: TGTGCCAGTAGTTTATACAGGGGAGGCAATTCACCCCTCCACTTT. Protein sequence: CASSLYRGGNSPLHF.

The chain has TRBV5-5 and TRBJ2-3; no clear D. Trimming stripped 3 bases from V and 0 bases from J, with 11 bases between. CDR3 length: 15 amino acids. CDR1 is SGHKS, CDR2 YYEKEE, per germline (reference sequence). The CDR3 DNA reads as TGTGCCAGCAGCTGGAACAAAGGTAGCACAGATACGCAGTATTTT. As protein: CASSWNKGSTDTQYF.

V is TRBV6-1 and J is TRBJ1-3; D possibly corresponds to TRBD1 (5 bases). V was cut by 8 bases and J by 2 bases, with 16 bases left in between. CDR1 is MNHNS, CDR2 SASEGT, per germline. This CDR3 comprises 15 residues. CDR3 coding DNA: TGTGCCAGCTGCCCATTAGGGGTTGCTGGAAACACCATATATTTT. The encoded protein is CASCPLGVAGNTIYF.

CDR3 region: CASSFPSSGELFF. The CDR3 region has the DNA TGCGCCAGCAGCTTCCCTTCCAGCGGGGAGCTGTTTTTT. The gene calls are TRBV5-1 and TRBJ2-2, with unresolved D. V shed 2 bases and J shed 7 bases, with 9 bases lying between them. The CDR3 runs 13 residues. CDR1 and CDR2 (germline): SGHRS, YFSETQ.

CDR3 region: CASRGERSNQPQHF. CDR3 DNA: TGTGCCAGCCGGGGAGAACGAAGCAATCAGCCCCAGCATTTT. V is TRBV2 and J is TRBJ1-5; D gene uncertain. The CDR3 runs 14 residues. Germline V gene data show CDR1 as SNHLY and CDR2 as FYNNEI. V was pared by 8 bases and J by 1 base, with 12 bases between.

This clone was counted a single time. The gene calls are TRBV30 and TRBJ1-1; D might be TRBD1 (6 bases). Germline V gene lookup returns CDR1 GTSNPN and CDR2 SVGIG (reference sequence). CDR3 length: 18 residues. The germline V and J ends were trimmed by 0 bases and 1 base, with 21 bases remaining between them. The CDR3 DNA sequence: TGTGCCTGGAGTGTATCGCGGGGGGGCCGGCCTAAGAACACTGAAGCTTTCTTT. It encodes CAWSVSRGGRPKNTEAFF.

The V and J genes are TRBV4-1 and TRBJ1-2; no clear D gene. Germline-derived CDR1 and CDR2 are MGHRA and YSYEKL. V dropped 1 base and J dropped 5 bases, with 20 bases sitting between them. The CDR3 is 17 residues long. CDR3 coding DNA: TGCGCCAGCAGCCAAGCGTCATCCCCCACCGCTCAATATGGCTACACCTTC. Its protein product is CASSQASSPTAQYGYTF.

The chain carries TRBV11-2 and TRBJ2-3; D is perhaps TRBD2 (6 bases). The CDR3 contains 15 residues. Germline values: CDR1 SGHAT, CDR2 FQNNGV. V was clipped by 6 bases and J by 9 bases, with 22 bases between them. The CDR3 nucleotides read TGTGCCAGCAGTTTTGGCCAGGGTGGAGGGGACACGCAGTATTTT. Its protein product is CASSFGQGGGDTQYF.

Of note for this clone: An end of the junction does not agree with germline; a read error may underlie this. This chain connects TRBV13 to TRBJ2-1; TRBD2 might be the D (6 bases). In germline, CDR1 is PRHDT, CDR2 FYEKMQ (reference sequence). CDR3 length: 12 residues. The CDR3 loop reads CASSPGGRQRLF. The CDR3 DNA reads TGTGCCAGCAGCCCCGGGGGACGACAGCGGCTCTTC.